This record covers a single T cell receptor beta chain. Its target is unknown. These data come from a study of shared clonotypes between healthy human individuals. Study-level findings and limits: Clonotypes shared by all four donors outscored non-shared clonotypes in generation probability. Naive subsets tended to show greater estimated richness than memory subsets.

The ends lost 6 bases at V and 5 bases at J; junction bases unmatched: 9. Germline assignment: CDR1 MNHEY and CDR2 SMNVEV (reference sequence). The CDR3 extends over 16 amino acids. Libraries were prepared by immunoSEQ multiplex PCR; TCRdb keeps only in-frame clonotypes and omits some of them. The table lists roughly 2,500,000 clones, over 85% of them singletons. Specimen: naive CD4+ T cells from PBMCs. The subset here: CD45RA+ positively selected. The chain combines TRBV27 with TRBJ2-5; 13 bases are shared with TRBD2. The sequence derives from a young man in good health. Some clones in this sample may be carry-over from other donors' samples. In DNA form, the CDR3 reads TGTGCCAGCAGAGGACTAGCGGGAGCGGAGGGTGAGACCCAGTACTTC. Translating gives CASRGLAGAEGETQYF.